Each of the 4 T cell receptor beta chains below was sequenced from the same sample in a study of blood T cell repertoires in COVID-19. Using immunoSEQ multiplex PCR, the repertoire was profiled, and TCRdb retains in-frame clones only, with some absent. The table includes approximately 260,000 clones, about 86% detected once. Sequenced material: PBMCs or T cells enriched from blood (not recorded which). The source of these receptors is a man between 50 and 59 years old who had recovered from COVID-19.

The chain is built from TRBV11-2 and TRBJ1-3; no definite D call. The length of the CDR3 is 13 residues. Germline loops: CDR1 SGHAT, CDR2 FQNNGV. V was clipped by 5 bases and J by 0 bases, with 5 bases between them. The CDR3 here is CASSLSSGNTIYF. Here the CDR3 DNA reads TGTGCCAGCAGCCTGAGCTCTGGAAACACCATATATTTT.

The chain links TRBV29-1 to TRBJ1-2; 7 bases match TRBD1. The CDR3 sequence is 10 residues long. J was trimmed by 10 bases and V by 4 bases; bases with no gene match: 3. Germline V gene lookup returns CDR1 SQVTM and CDR2 ANQGSEA. The DNA of the CDR3 is TGCAGCGTTGTACAGGGGCACTACACCTTC. This translates into CSVVQGHYTF. Complete variable domain (other parts from reference TRBV29-1 and TRBJ1-2): SAVISQKPSRDICQRGTSLTIQCQVDSQVTMMFWYRQQPGQSLTLIATANQGSEATYESGFVIDKFPISRPNLTFSTLTVSNMSPEDSSIYLCSVVQGHYTFGSGTRLTVV.

The chain is built from TRBV18 and TRBJ1-1; D ambiguous. There are 14 residues in the CDR3. The V gene's germline CDR1 is KGHSH and CDR2 LQKENI. The V and J ends lost 6 bases and 5 bases respectively, with 16 bases between them. Here the CDR3 DNA reads TGTGCCAGCTCCCTGAAGGACTCCGGAACTGAAGCTTTCTTT. Its protein is CASSLKDSGTEAFF.

This chain joins TRBV5-4 and TRBJ2-2; tentative D call: TRBD1 (6 bases). The V gene lost 4 bases and the J gene lost 2 bases, with 12 bases spanning the gap. The CDR3 covers 15 residues. From germline, CDR1 is SGHNT and CDR2 YYREEE (reference sequence). CDR3 sequence (DNA): TGTGCCAGCAGCCAGGGGTTCGAAAACACCGGGGAGCTGTTTTTT. Translating it yields CASSQGFENTGELFF. The variable domain in full, completed from reference TRBV5-4 and TRBJ2-2, reads ETGVTQSPTHLIKTRGQQVTLRCSSQSGHNTVSWYQQALGQGPQFIFQYYREEENGRGNFPPRFSGLQFPNYSSELNVNALELDDSALYLCASSQGFENTGELFFGEGSRLTVL.